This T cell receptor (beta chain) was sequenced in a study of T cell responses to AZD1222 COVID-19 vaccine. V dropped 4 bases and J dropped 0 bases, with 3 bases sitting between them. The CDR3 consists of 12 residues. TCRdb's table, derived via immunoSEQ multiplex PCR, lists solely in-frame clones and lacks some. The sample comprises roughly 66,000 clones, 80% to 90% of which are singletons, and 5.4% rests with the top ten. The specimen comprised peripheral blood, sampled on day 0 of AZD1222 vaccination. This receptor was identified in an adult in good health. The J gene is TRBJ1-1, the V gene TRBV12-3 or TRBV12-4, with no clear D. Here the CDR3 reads CASSSVNTEAFF. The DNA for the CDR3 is TGTGCCAGCAGTTCAGTGAACACTGAAGCTTTCTTT.